In its sample, the clone carrying this T cell receptor (beta chain) was seen many times. What it binds is unknown. The entry originates in a study of human T cells and chemical hapten exposure. Study observations and caveats: Counts of TCRs above 1 in 1000 frequency stayed unchanged with DPC sensitization.

Time point reported: healthy volunteer bleed at 6 weeks. Extraction of total RNA was performed on unfractionated whole blood. CDR3 length: 12 amino acids. Trimming took off 3 bases at V and 3 bases at J, with 9 bases between the two ends. Germline lookup yields CDR1 DFQATT and CDR2 SNEGSKA (reference sequence). The study's library attached unique molecular identifiers to single cDNA molecules. In the study's own analysis: Between about 23,224 and 700,000 TCRs appeared in each sample, and the median stood at approximately 100,000. TCRdb itself ran the RACE reads through MiXCR, one entry per CDR3 protein. TCRdb's processing, not the authors' own work, is the source of the V and J calls. This table has 60,000 to 90,000 distinct CDR3 sequences, approximately 8.6% appearing once.

The rearrangement uses TRBV20-1 and TRBJ2-7; D remains ambiguous. The sample comprised whole blood. This sequence originates from a female donor in good health. Some clones in this sample may be carry-over from other donors' samples. CDR3 loop: CSASSPGYEQYF. The CDR3 DNA follows: TGCAGTGCTAGTTCCCCCGGCTACGAGCAGTACTTC.